This T cell receptor (beta chain) was sequenced during a study of control samples from healthy donors and cancer patients. Measured with immunoSEQ multiplex PCR; TCRdb has only the in-frame clones, and not every one. The sample includes 390,000 or so clones, 80% to 95% of them seen just once. Trimming shortened V by 3 bases and J by 8 bases, and 6 bases separated the two germline ends. The CDR3 is made up of 11 amino acids. Per the germline V gene, CDR1 is LNHDA and CDR2 is SQIVND (reference sequence). The source of this sequence is a man between 40 and 49 years old with head and neck cancer. This chain connects TRBV19 to TRBJ2-3, with D hard to call. The sequencing sample was made of PBMCs. This CDR3 is CASSITGTQYF. DNA for the CDR3: TGTGCCAGTAGTATTACGGGTACGCAGTATTTT. The full variable domain, rest sourced from reference TRBV19 and TRBJ2-3, is DGGITQSPKYLFRKEGQNVTLSCEQNLNHDAMYWYRQDPGQGLRLIYYSQIVNDFQKGDIAEGYSVSREKKESFPLTVTSAQKNPTAFYLCASSITGTQYFGPGTRLTVL.